This T cell receptor beta chain was captured by sequencing in a study of T cell repertoires in cytomegalovirus infection (dated by TCRdb to the late 2010s). Regarding the study in general: Donor HLA type was relevant to the analysis, as public TCR beta signatures indicated carriage of CMV infection together with the matching HLA type. Findings and caveats that apply to the study as a whole: The ex vivo response was dominated by HLA-C-restricted CMV-specific TCR beta clonotypes, which also provided the single most frequent clonotype in two of eight donors. In both this cohort and an independent cohort of 352 donors, the cumulative frequency of public TCR beta family members distinguished carriers of CMV infection plus the relevant HLA type.

CDR1 and CDR2 are read off the germline V gene as SNHLY and FYNNEI. Taken from cysteine to phenylalanine, the CDR3 has 10 residues. Only CDR3 DNA is held: 30 bases, read in frame from base 1. V and J lose 7 bases and 7 bases, and a span of 7 bases separates them. The run used an Illumina HiSeq 1500. TCRdb reprocessed the public reads (quality trimming at Q25 with fastp, clone calling with MiXCR) and kept in-frame beta chains. Here each entry gathers all rows of one CDR3 protein and keeps the most common genes and DNA. This sample holds about 490,000 distinct CDR3 sequences; approximately 15% were observed only once. The leading ten clones occupy more than 20% of the sample. This clonotype was counted only a few times. Which antigen it targets is not known. Base qualities are not at hand, and no much larger clone is one base apart.

The TCR originated in a human donor in good health (CMV status not recorded). Some clones in this sample may be carry-over from other donors' samples. Sequencing was carried out using CD8+ T cells from PBMCs. The chain is assembled from TRBV2 and TRBJ1-1, with the D gene too uncertain to name. The DNA sequence reads TGTGCCAGCATTGCGGTTGAAGCTTTCTTT. Its translation reads: CASIAVEAFF.